Below, 4 T cell receptor beta chains from the same sample are listed, as sequenced in a study of T cell repertoires in cytomegalovirus infection. MiXCR, run by TCRdb on the reads, gives a single entry per CDR3 protein. This table has some 700,000 distinct CDR3 sequences, roughly 35% appearing once. Sequenced: PBMCs. The receptor source for this set is a human donor in good health (CMV status not recorded). Some clones in this sample may be carry-over from other donors' samples.

This clonotype was picked up a small number of times. CDR3: CATSYGRGGGYEQYF. The CDR3 DNA reads TGTGCCACCTCCTACGGACGAGGGGGGGGCTACGAGCAGTACTTC. The gene calls are TRBV24-1 and TRBJ2-7; D possibly corresponds to TRBD2 (7 bases). Germline V lookup: CDR1 KGHDR, CDR2 SFDVKD. Trimming stripped 9 bases from V and 3 bases from J, with 20 bases between. The CDR3 covers 15 residues.

This clonotype was detected a few times. V usage is TRBV19 and J usage is TRBJ2-6; the D is unclear. Trimming pared 3 bases from V and 0 bases from J, leaving 6 bases between. CDR1 and CDR2 (germline): LNHDA, SQIVND (reference sequence). The CDR3 loop spans 15 amino acids. The CDR3 DNA reads as TGTGCCAGTAGTATCGACGGCTCTGGGGCCAACGTCCTGACTTTC. This translates into CASSIDGSGANVLTF.

This clonotype was seen a handful of times. The J gene is TRBJ1-2, the V gene TRBV6-5; 8 bases map to TRBD1. Trimming took 1 base from V and 4 from J; bases not matched to a gene: 2. Germline V gene lookup returns CDR1 MNHEY and CDR2 SVGAGI. The CDR3 runs 14 residues. The CDR3 sequence: CASSYLDRAYGYTF. The CDR3 DNA reads TGTGCCAGCAGTTACTTGGACAGGGCCTATGGCTACACCTTC.

The rearrangement uses TRBV4-1 and TRBJ2-1; no clear D gene. Germline V lookup: CDR1 MGHRA, CDR2 YSYEKL. This CDR3 is built from 15 residues. Trimming removed 2 bases from V and 7 bases from J, with 15 bases in between. The CDR3 loop reads CASSQNSASPNEQFF. DNA of the CDR3: TGCGCCAGCAGCCAAAACAGCGCATCCCCTAATGAGCAGTTCTTC.